This T cell receptor (beta chain) was obtained from a study of CD8 T cells in Susac syndrome. A quantity of about 0.5 to 1 ug RNA underwent reverse transcription using random hexamers. TCRdb re-derived calls from the immunoSEQ multiplex PCR reads in MiXCR, one entry per CDR3 protein. The sample consists of about 66,000 distinct CDR3 sequences, 90% to 95% of them appearing once. In blood CD8+ and CD4+ T cells, TCR beta underwent sequencing. CD8+ and CD4+ T cells were negatively isolated; TEMRA cells were FACS-enriched. J lost 2 bases, V lost 5 bases, and 3 bases had no gene match. Germline V gene lookup returns CDR1 MNHEY and CDR2 SMNVEV (reference sequence). The CDR3 length is 15 residues.

The clonotype was recovered from a human donor with multiple sclerosis. The rearrangement links TRBV27 to TRBJ2-1; 10 bases agree with TRBD2. Sequenced sample: CD8+ T cells from PBMCs. The CDR3 reads CASSPSGRAYNEQFF. The CDR3 region has the DNA TGTGCCAGCAGTCCCAGCGGGAGGGCCTACAATGAGCAGTTCTTC.